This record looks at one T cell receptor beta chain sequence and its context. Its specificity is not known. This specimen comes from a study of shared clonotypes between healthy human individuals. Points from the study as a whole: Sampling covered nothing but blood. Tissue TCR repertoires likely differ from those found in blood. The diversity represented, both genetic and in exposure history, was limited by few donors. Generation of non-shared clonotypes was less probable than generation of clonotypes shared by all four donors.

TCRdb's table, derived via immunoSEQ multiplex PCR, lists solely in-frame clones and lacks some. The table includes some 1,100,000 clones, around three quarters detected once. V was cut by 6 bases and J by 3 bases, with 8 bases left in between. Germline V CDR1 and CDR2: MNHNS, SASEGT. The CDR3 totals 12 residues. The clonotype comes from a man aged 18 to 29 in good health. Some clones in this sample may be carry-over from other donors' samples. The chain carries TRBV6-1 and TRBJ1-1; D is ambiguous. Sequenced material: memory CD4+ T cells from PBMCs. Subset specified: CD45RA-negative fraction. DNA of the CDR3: TGTGCCAGCAGGGGAGCTGACACTGAAGCTTTCTTT. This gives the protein CASRGADTEAFF.